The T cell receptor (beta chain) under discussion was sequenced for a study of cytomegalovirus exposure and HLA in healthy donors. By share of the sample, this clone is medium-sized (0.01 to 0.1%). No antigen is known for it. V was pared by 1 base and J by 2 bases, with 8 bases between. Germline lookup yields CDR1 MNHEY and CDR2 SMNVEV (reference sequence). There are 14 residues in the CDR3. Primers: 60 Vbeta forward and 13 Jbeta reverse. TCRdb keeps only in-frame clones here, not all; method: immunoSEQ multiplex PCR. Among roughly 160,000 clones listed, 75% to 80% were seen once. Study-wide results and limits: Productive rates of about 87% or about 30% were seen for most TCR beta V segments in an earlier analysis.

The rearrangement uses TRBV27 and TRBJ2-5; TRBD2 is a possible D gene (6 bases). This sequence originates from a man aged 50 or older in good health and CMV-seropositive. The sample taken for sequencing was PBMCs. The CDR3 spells CASSLLGRQETQYF. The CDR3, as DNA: TGTGCCAGCAGTTTATTAGGGAGGCAAGAGACCCAGTACTTC.